This is a list of T cell receptor beta chains from one sample in a study of blood T cells in healthy people across ages. TCRdb called the 5' RACE reads again in MiXCR, with one record for every CDR3 protein. In the table there are around 650,000 distinct CDR3 sequences, around 41% of which are singletons. What was sequenced was blood. These TCRs come from a man older than 75 in good health. The conserved cysteine and the conserved F or W are not part of the CDR3 here. A D gene is named only where the DNA matches it firmly. The size field is filled for only some rows; it gives once, few, many or a size class.

J	size	V	D	CDR3
TRBJ2-5	.	TRBV7-2	.	ASSYSLGPQETQY
TRBJ2-7	few	TRBV28	.	ASISTVREQY
TRBJ2-3	.	TRBV20-1	.	SAPDSSTGTQY
TRBJ2-5	.	TRBV6-2/TRBV6-3	TRBD2	ASSYFGAGDTAETQY
TRBJ2-5	.	TRBV10-3	TRBD2	AISESSGIYQETQY
TRBJ2-3	.	TRBV5-1	TRBD2	ASSRVLAGSTDTQY
TRBJ2-7	.	TRBV5-1	.	ASSMAGTSYEQY
TRBJ1-1	few	TRBV7-2	TRBD1	AIMKGQGGTEAF
TRBJ2-3	few	TRBV7-9	.	ASSSAGRGTQY
TRBJ1-1	.	TRBV10-2	.	ASSHRIRSGLDTEAF
TRBJ2-7	.	TRBV4-1	TRBD1	ASSRTGTGTNRESYEQY
TRBJ2-7	few	TRBV7-8	TRBD2	ASSLVVAGGTYEQY
TRBJ2-4	.	TRBV6-2/TRBV6-3	.	ASRSDRRLQY
.	few	TRBV25-1	.	ASSESDGRGEQY
TRBJ2-5	.	TRBV28	TRBD2	ASSPVTSGLPRSQY
TRBJ2-7	few	TRBV11-2	TRBD2	ASSLRTSGFGPSGEQY
TRBJ2-7	few	TRBV7-2	TRBD1	ASSDWDRSHSYEQY
TRBJ2-6	few	TRBV7-2	.	ASSSDQSSSGANVLT
TRBJ2-7	few	TRBV6-5	TRBD1	ASRAPQGATSEQY
TRBJ1-1	.	TRBV15	.	ATSRDGRADTEAF
TRBJ2-3	.	TRBV6-2/TRBV6-3	.	ASSYVSAGTDTQY
TRBJ2-3	.	TRBV20-1	.	SGGVGPDTQY
TRBJ1-2	few	TRBV29-1	.	SAAVDLGTYGYT
TRBJ2-6	.	TRBV11-2	TRBD1	ASSLRDRVNSGANVLT
.	.	TRBV6-6	.	ASSYLGSRGYEQY
TRBJ2-1	.	TRBV12-3/TRBV12-4	TRBD2	ASSSGGAPSSYNEQF
TRBJ2-7	few	TRBV20-1	.	SARVVEGAGPRYEQY
TRBJ2-7	.	TRBV6-2/TRBV6-3	.	ASKPEGAPSEQY
TRBJ2-1	.	TRBV7-2	.	ASSLEFAANEQF
TRBJ2-1	.	TRBV6-4	TRBD2	ASSAVAGGVEQF
TRBJ2-7	.	TRBV6-2/TRBV6-3	TRBD2	ASKAGGSYEQY
TRBJ2-1	.	TRBV10-3	TRBD2	AISLGAGGPMDVQF
TRBJ2-5	few	TRBV7-9	TRBD2	ASSARTSGNQETQY
.	.	TRBV20-1	TRBD1	SAIFPRQGRYEQY
TRBJ2-2	.	TRBV27	.	ASSLRGLGTGELF
TRBJ2-7	.	TRBV7-9	TRBD1	ASSSQQGSYEQY
TRBJ2-7	many	TRBV7-9	.	ASSLARGTASYEQY
.	.	TRBV6-5	TRBD2	ASSYIGTSGGAGYNEQY
TRBJ2-7	few	TRBV20-1	.	SARDLRVLSYEQY
TRBJ2-5	.	TRBV7-9	TRBD2	AGSILAGEGEQY
TRBJ2-3	.	TRBV5-1	.	ASSLAVMGGTDTQY